The 25 T cell receptor beta chains presented below share a single source sample, sequenced in a study of T cells after yellow fever vaccination. TCRdb itself ran the 5' RACE reads through MiXCR, one entry per CDR3 protein. The data show around 320,000 distinct CDR3 sequences, about 4.5% seen once. Here the sequenced sample was PBMCs, taken 15 days after the yellow fever booster vaccination. Receptors originate from a man aged 18-30 years who received the YFV17D yellow fever vaccine.

This clonotype was detected many times. The chain is built from TRBV7-9 and TRBJ2-5, with 8 bases matching TRBD1. The CDR3 extends over 14 amino acids. Trimming removed 4 bases from V and 1 base from J; junction bases left unmatched: 2. Germline lookup yields CDR1 SEHNR and CDR2 FQNEAQ (reference sequence). Here the CDR3 reads CASSSGQAQETQYF. The CDR3 DNA reads TGTGCCAGCAGCTCGGGACAGGCCCAAGAGACCCAGTACTTC.

This clonotype has ten or more counts. The chain recombines TRBV12-3 or TRBV12-4 with TRBJ2-3; 7 nucleotides align to TRBD2. The CDR3 sequence is 15 residues long. Losses at the gene ends were 3 bases for V and 4 bases for J; bases not matched to a gene: 7. This CDR3 is CASSFLGGRADTQYF. CDR3 sequence (DNA): TGTGCCAGCAGTTTCCTCGGGGGGAGGGCAGATACGCAGTATTTT.

This clonotype was seen more than once but under ten times. This rearrangement joins TRBV27 to TRBJ2-1, with 8 bases fitting TRBD1. CDR3 length: 17 amino acids. Germline V gene data show CDR1 as MNHEY and CDR2 as SMNVEV (reference sequence). V was clipped by 1 base and J by 0 bases; unmatched bases: 5. CDR3 amino acids: CASSLFAGQDSYNEQFF. The CDR3 coding sequence is TGTGCCAGCAGTTTATTCGCGGGACAGGACTCCTACAATGAGCAGTTCTTC.

This clonotype was picked up many times. The chain carries TRBV12-3 or TRBV12-4 and TRBJ2-3, with a weak D call TRBD2 (5 bases). The V gene lost 3 bases and the J gene lost 1 base, with 11 bases spanning the gap. This CDR3 contains 15 residues. This chain's CDR3 is CASSLRRARTDTQYF. The CDR3 nucleotides are TGTGCCAGCAGTTTGCGGCGGGCCCGCACAGATACGCAGTATTTT.

The chain carries TRBV7-8 and TRBJ1-1; 9 nucleotides agree with TRBD1. The CDR3 is 15 residues long. Germline CDR1 SGHVS, CDR2 FQNEAQ. V was pared by 4 bases and J by 6 bases, with 9 bases of the junction left unmatched. CDR3 in DNA: TGTGCCAGCAGCTACCCGACAGGGGGAGTATCTGAAGCTTTCTTT. Protein product: CASSYPTGGVSEAFF. Filled out from reference TRBV7-8 and TRBJ1-1, the complete variable domain reads GAGVSQSPRYKVAKRGQDVALRCDPISGHVSLFWYQQALGQGPEFLTYFQNEAQLDKSGLPSDRFFAERPEGSVSTLKIQRTQQEDSAVYLCASSYPTGGVSEAFFGQGTRLTVV.

This clonotype was found many times. The CDR3 reads CASGSFGNEQFF. CDR3 nucleotide sequence: TGTGCCAGCGGGTCCTTCGGGAATGAGCAGTTCTTC. The chain joins TRBV7-2 to TRBJ2-1, with D hard to call. Looked up from germline, CDR1 is SGHTA and CDR2 is FQGNSA. The CDR3 runs 12 residues. V lost 8 bases to trimming and J lost 7 bases, with 12 bases between them.

At least ten counts were recorded for this clonotype. The chain carries TRBV11-1 and TRBJ1-6; 7 nucleotides agree with TRBD1. V shed 2 bases, J shed 6 bases, and the junction held 7 bases outside the gene matches. This CDR3 spans 16 amino acids. Germline values: CDR1 SGHAT, CDR2 FQDESV (reference sequence). The CDR3 DNA reads TGTGCCAGCAGCTTAAGACAGGGAGGAGGTAATTCACCCCTCCACTTT. Translating gives CASSLRQGGGNSPLHF.

This chain uses TRBV12-3 or TRBV12-4 with TRBJ1-6; D not certain. With 5 bases removed from V and 9 bases from J, the gap between germline ends came to 14 bases. The CDR3 extends over 14 amino acids. The CDR3 reads CASSPNSRGSPLHF. DNA of the CDR3: TGTGCCAGCAGTCCCAATAGCCGGGGTTCACCCCTCCACTTT.

The J gene is TRBJ2-1, the V gene TRBV7-2, with D perhaps matching TRBD1 (6 bases). Trimming stripped 5 bases from V and 6 bases from J, with 11 bases between. This CDR3 has 13 residues. Germline CDR1 and CDR2: SGHTA and FQGNSA. The DNA for the CDR3 is TGTGCCAGCAGCAACGGACAGCTCAATGAGCAGTTCTTC. It encodes CASSNGQLNEQFF.

This clonotype was counted at least ten times. The chain recombines TRBV20-1 with TRBJ2-3; possible D gene TRBD2, 7 bases. The CDR3 extends over 13 amino acids. The germline V and J ends were trimmed by 6 bases and 4 bases, with 14 bases remaining between them. Germline V lookup: CDR1 DFQATT, CDR2 SNEGSKA (reference sequence). For the CDR3, the DNA is TGCAGTGCATCGGGGGGCGAGCCAGATACGCAGTATTTT. It specifies CSASGGEPDTQYF.

This clonotype was picked up many times. The chain recombines TRBV15 with TRBJ1-2; D remains unclear. The CDR3 has 12 residues. Germline lookup yields CDR1 LNHNV and CDR2 YYDKDF (reference sequence). V was clipped by 4 bases and J by 1 base, with 4 bases between them. CDR3 sequence reads: CATSIDNYGYTF. The CDR3 nucleotides read TGTGCCACCAGCATAGATAACTATGGCTACACCTTC.

This clonotype showed up many times. The chain employs TRBV5-1 and TRBJ1-2, with TRBD1 as a possible D gene (5 bases). Germline V gives CDR1 SGHRS, CDR2 YFSETQ. V lost 0 bases to trimming and J lost 6 bases, with 18 bases between them. This CDR3 has 16 residues. The CDR3 reads CASSLAAGIQGNGYTF. The DNA of the CDR3 is TGCGCCAGCAGCTTGGCCGCCGGGATTCAGGGAAATGGCTACACCTTC.

This clonotype has at least ten counts. The chain links TRBV12-3 or TRBV12-4 to TRBJ1-5; the D gene is possibly TRBD1 (5 bases). This CDR3 has 13 amino acids. The ends were cut back, 7 bases at V and 4 bases at J, with 11 bases in the middle. The DNA for the CDR3 is TGTGCCAGCACCCGGGACCGTAATCAGCCCCAGCATTTT. Encoded protein: CASTRDRNQPQHF.

This clonotype was seen more than once but under ten times. The genes are TRBV7-2 and TRBJ1-3, with a tentative D call TRBD1 (5 bases). The CDR3 runs to 16 residues. Germline values: CDR1 SGHTA, CDR2 FQGNSA. The V end lost 1 base, the J end lost 4 bases, and 14 bases lay between the germline ends. CDR3 nucleotide sequence: TGTGCCAGCAGCTTAGGATATGGGACGGAAGGAAACACCATATATTTT. Its translation is CASSLGYGTEGNTIYF.

This clonotype has ten or more counts. The CDR3 bases are TGTGCCAGCAGTTACGCACAGGGTGAAAAAGCTTTCTTT. Amino acid sequence: CASSYAQGEKAFF. The chain joins TRBV6-6 to TRBJ1-1; TRBD1 is a possible D gene (6 bases). CDR1 is MNHNY and CDR2 is SVGAGI in the germline V gene (reference sequence). V shed 2 bases and J shed 9 bases, with 13 bases lying between them. This CDR3 spans 13 amino acids.

This clonotype was found a few times. This rearrangement joins TRBV27 to TRBJ1-1; D call uncertain. The CDR3 extends over 15 amino acids. Germline V gene lookup returns CDR1 MNHEY and CDR2 SMNVEV (reference sequence). V was shortened by 5 bases and J by 8 bases, with 21 bases between the two germline ends. The CDR3 sequence: CASSPFSTGMAEAFF. The DNA of the CDR3 is TGTGCCAGCAGTCCCTTCTCCACGGGGATGGCGGAAGCTTTCTTT.

In this sample, this clonotype turned up a few times. This sequence joins TRBV29-1 and TRBJ1-1, with D perhaps matching TRBD1 (5 bases). V dropped 7 bases and J dropped 4 bases, with 16 bases sitting between them. CDR3 length: 13 amino acids. Per the germline V gene, CDR1 is SQVTM and CDR2 is ANQGSEA. The CDR3 loop reads CSGDDSPPTEAFF. In nucleotides, the CDR3 is TGCAGCGGGGACGACAGCCCTCCCACTGAAGCTTTCTTT.

This clonotype was recorded at least ten times. This chain joins TRBV3-1 and TRBJ2-5; D remains ambiguous. Germline-derived CDR1 and CDR2 are LGHDT and YNNKEL (reference sequence). This CDR3 region has 15 residues. The V end was cut by 4 bases, the J end by 0 bases, with 12 bases between. The CDR3 reads CASSPLARYQETQYF. The CDR3 nucleotides read TGTGCCAGCAGCCCGTTGGCGAGGTACCAAGAGACCCAGTACTTC.

In this sample, this clonotype turned up a few times. The rearrangement links TRBV19 to TRBJ1-6; D is unclear. Per the germline V gene, CDR1 is LNHDA and CDR2 is SQIVND (reference sequence). CDR3 length: 15 residues. V was shortened by 4 bases and J by 10 bases, with 17 bases between the two germline ends. The CDR3 loop reads CASSTHLWGGSPLHF. The CDR3 DNA sequence: TGTGCCAGTAGTACCCACTTGTGGGGTGGCTCACCCCTCCACTTT.

The chain uses TRBV5-1 and TRBJ2-5, with 9 bases lining up with TRBD2. CDR3 size: 14 residues. V was pared by 3 bases and J by 2 bases, with 2 bases of the junction left unmatched. Germline-derived CDR1 and CDR2 are SGHRS and YFSETQ. CDR3 DNA: TGCGCCAGCAGCTGGGCGGGGGGGCAAGAGACCCAGTACTTC. Translation gives CASSWAGGQETQYF.

This chain uses TRBV6-2 or TRBV6-3 with TRBJ2-3; the match to TRBD2 covers 7 bases. From germline, CDR1 is MNHEY and CDR2 SVGEGT. CDR3 length: 14 residues. The junction had 9 bases not matched to a gene; V was cut back by 8 bases and J by 4 bases. CDR3 protein: CASRPGLGPDTQYF. CDR3 nucleotide sequence: TGTGCCAGCCGTCCCGGACTAGGTCCAGATACGCAGTATTTT.

The chain uses TRBV12-3 or TRBV12-4 and TRBJ2-5, with 9 bases that match TRBD1. The CDR3 totals 14 residues. V lost 5 bases to trimming and J lost 5 bases; unmatched junction nucleotides: 6. In DNA, the CDR3 is TGTGCCAGCAGTCCGGGGACAGGGATGGAGACCCAGTACTTC. This encodes CASSPGTGMETQYF.

This clonotype was counted ten times or more. The chain recombines TRBV6-1 with TRBJ1-5; 8 bases map to TRBD1. The V segment lost 3 bases and the J segment 3 bases; nucleotides outside the gene matches: 7. CDR1 is MNHNS, CDR2 SASEGT, per germline. The length of the CDR3 is 16 residues. CDR3 sequence reads: CASSDPGQGANQPQHF. The CDR3 bases are TGTGCCAGCAGTGACCCCGGGCAGGGGGCCAATCAGCCCCAGCATTTT.

This clonotype appeared many times. The V and J genes are TRBV7-2 and TRBJ2-3, with 12 positions matching TRBD2. Germline V lookup: CDR1 SGHTA, CDR2 FQGNSA. The ends lost 6 bases at V and 4 bases at J; junction bases unmatched: 8. The CDR3 consists of 16 residues. CDR3 sequence: CASSQGLAGSADTQYF. CDR3 bases: TGTGCCAGCAGTCAAGGACTAGCGGGGTCCGCAGATACGCAGTATTTT.

This clonotype was counted ten times or more. The J gene is TRBJ2-1, the V gene TRBV5-4; unclear D gene. The ends were cut back, 0 bases at V and 2 bases at J, with 0 bases in the middle. There are 12 residues in the CDR3. The germline V gene encodes CDR1 SGHNT and CDR2 YYREEE (reference sequence). The CDR3 bases are TGTGCCAGCAGCTTGGCCTACAATGAGCAGTTCTTC. Translated, it gives CASSLAYNEQFF. The full variable domain, its missing parts supplied by reference TRBV5-4 and TRBJ2-1, is ETGVTQSPTHLIKTRGQQVTLRCSSQSGHNTVSWYQQALGQGPQFIFQYYREEENGRGNFPPRFSGLQFPNYSSELNVNALELDDSALYLCASSLAYNEQFFGPGTRLTVL.